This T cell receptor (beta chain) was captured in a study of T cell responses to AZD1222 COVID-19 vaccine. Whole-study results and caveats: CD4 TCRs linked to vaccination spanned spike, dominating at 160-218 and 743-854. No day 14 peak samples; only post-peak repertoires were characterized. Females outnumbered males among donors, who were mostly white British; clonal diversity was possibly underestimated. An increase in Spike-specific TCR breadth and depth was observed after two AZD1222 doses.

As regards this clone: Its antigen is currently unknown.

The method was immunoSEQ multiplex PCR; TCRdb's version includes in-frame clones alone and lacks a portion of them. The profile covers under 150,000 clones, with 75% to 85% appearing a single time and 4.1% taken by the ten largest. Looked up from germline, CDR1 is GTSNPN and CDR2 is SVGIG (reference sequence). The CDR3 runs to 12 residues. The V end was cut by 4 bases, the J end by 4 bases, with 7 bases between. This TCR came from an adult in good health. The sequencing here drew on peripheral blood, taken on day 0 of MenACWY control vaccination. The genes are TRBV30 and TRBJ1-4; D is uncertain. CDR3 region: CAWTTGNEKLFF. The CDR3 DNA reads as TGTGCCTGGACAACTGGTAATGAAAAACTGTTTTTT.